This TCR beta chain was identified in a study of T cells in Graves' hyperthyroidism and ophthalmopathy. In the study overall: Peripheral blood was secured at the point of initial diagnosis, before any treatment.

RNA transcripts were the template for amplifying TCR beta CDR3 regions. Carried out on the TCR CDR3, a first-round RT-PCR used the HTBI primer set. Using its own MiXCR run on the multiplex PCR reads, TCRdb lists one record per CDR3 protein. The sample shows some 560,000 distinct CDR3 sequences, 15% to 18% of them seen only once. J lost 6 bases, V lost 1 base, and 10 bases had no gene match. CDR3 length: 15 residues. CDR1 and CDR2 (germline): DFQATT, SNEGSKA (reference sequence). The receptor was derived from a woman aged 25 to 39 with Graves' hyperthyroidism. V gene TRBV20-1 combines with J gene TRBJ1-2; 8 nucleotides align to TRBD1. Material for sequencing was blood. The CDR3 region has the DNA TGCAGTGCTAGAGGAAACCAACAGGGGGTACATGGCTACACCTTC. As protein: CSARGNQQGVHGYTF.